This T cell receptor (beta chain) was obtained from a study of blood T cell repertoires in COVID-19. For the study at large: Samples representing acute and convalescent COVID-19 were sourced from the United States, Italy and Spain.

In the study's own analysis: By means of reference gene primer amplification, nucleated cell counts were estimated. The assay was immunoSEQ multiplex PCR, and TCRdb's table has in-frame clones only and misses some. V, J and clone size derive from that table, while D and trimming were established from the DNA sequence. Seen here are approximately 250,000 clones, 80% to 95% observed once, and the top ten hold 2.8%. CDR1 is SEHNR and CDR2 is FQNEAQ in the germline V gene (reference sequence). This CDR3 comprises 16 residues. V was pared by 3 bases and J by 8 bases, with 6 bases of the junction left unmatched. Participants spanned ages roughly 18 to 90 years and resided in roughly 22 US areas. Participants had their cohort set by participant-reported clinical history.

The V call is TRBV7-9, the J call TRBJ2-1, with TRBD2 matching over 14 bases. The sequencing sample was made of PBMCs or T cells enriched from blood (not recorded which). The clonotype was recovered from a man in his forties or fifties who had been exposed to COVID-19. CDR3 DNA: TGTGCCAGCAGCTTGGGGACTAGCGGGAGAATCGATGAGCAGTTCTTC. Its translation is CASSLGTSGRIDEQFF.